The clone carrying this T cell receptor (beta chain) was seen at least ten times. The antigen is not known. MiXCR, run by TCRdb on the RT-PCR reads, gives a single entry per CDR3 protein. The sample lists roughly 620,000 distinct CDR3 sequences, around 11% seen once, with approximately 11% in the top ten. These data come from a study of response to subunit inactivated influenza vaccine. Study outcomes and limitations: Researchers suggested that each seasonal influenza vaccination recruits few new T cells.

The CDR3 length is 13 residues. CDR1 and CDR2 from the germline V gene are MNHNS and SASEGT. The V end lost 6 bases, the J end lost 5 bases, and 13 bases lay between the germline ends. The same data also contributed to another study, on T cells expressing NK-cell markers. This second report adds: Production of TCR beta cDNA relied on 5'RACE template switching with UMIs. Most of the eight sequenced donors tested HCMV-seropositive; one tested seronegative. In a handful of donors, dominant clonotypes made up roughly 28.3-65% of CD3+CD56-NKG2C+ cells. The HCMV specificity of the expanded NKG2C+ T cell clones stayed unresolved.

This material consisted of PBMCs from blood, taken on the day of vaccination. The clonotype originates from a man aged 45 to 65 who received an inactivated influenza vaccine. J is TRBJ1-2 and V is TRBV6-1, with D uncertain. The CDR3 coding sequence is TGTGCCAGCAGACTGTCACTCGAATATGGCTACACCTTC. It codes for CASRLSLEYGYTF.